A single T cell receptor (beta chain) is shown here with its context. Its target is not known. Researchers amplified the TCR beta CDR3 regions from RNA transcripts. When the TCR CDR3 underwent first-round RT-PCR, the HTBI primer set was used. TCRdb re-called the multiplex PCR reads with MiXCR, one entry per CDR3 protein. Here the sample spans approximately 720,000 distinct CDR3 sequences, 15% to 20% being singletons. The source of the sample is a study of T cells in Graves' hyperthyroidism and ophthalmopathy. Overall study findings and caveats: Ophthalmopathy got predicted by the model a median approximately 6.3 months before its onset.

The study left out patients who had uncontrolled infection, other autoimmune disease, pregnancy or lactation. The study collected blood at first hyperthyroidism diagnosis, before any ophthalmopathy symptoms arose. An approximately 10 ml volume of fresh peripheral blood provided the PBMCs. Germline-derived CDR1 and CDR2 are SGHRS and YFSETQ. V lost 4 bases, J lost 6 bases, and 16 bases lay in between. The CDR3 is made up of 14 amino acids. This TCR came from a woman aged 45-59 years with Graves' hyperthyroidism that later progressed to Graves' ophthalmopathy. Source material: blood. V usage is TRBV5-1 and J usage is TRBJ1-2; D perhaps matches TRBD1 (5 bases). The CDR3 DNA follows: TGCGCCAGCAGCCTGGCCGGCCGGGGGAATGGCTACACCTTC. Translated: CASSLAGRGNGYTF. The whole variable domain, filled in from reference TRBV5-1 and TRBJ1-2, reads KAGVTQTPRYLIKTRGQQVTLSCSPISGHRSVSWYQQTPGQGLQFLFEYFSETQRNKGNFPGRFSGRQFSNSRSEMNVSTLELGDSALYLCASSLAGRGNGYTFGSGTRLTVV.